This T cell receptor beta chain comes out of a study of T cell responses to AZD1222 COVID-19 vaccine. This clone came up a few times. TCRdb's copy holds only in-frame clones and misses some; the assay was immunoSEQ multiplex PCR. The sample yields about 180,000 clones, around 90% seen once. The CDR3 extends over 13 amino acids. The material was peripheral blood, obtained 28 days after the second AZD1222 dose. The sequence was obtained from an adult who received the AZD1222 COVID-19 vaccine. V gene TRBV21-1 combines with J gene TRBJ2-1. TRBV21-1 is reported as a pseudogene. The CDR3 coding sequence is TGTGCCAGCAGCAGAATAGGGAACAATGAGCAGTTCTTC. Its translation: CASSRIGNNEQFF.